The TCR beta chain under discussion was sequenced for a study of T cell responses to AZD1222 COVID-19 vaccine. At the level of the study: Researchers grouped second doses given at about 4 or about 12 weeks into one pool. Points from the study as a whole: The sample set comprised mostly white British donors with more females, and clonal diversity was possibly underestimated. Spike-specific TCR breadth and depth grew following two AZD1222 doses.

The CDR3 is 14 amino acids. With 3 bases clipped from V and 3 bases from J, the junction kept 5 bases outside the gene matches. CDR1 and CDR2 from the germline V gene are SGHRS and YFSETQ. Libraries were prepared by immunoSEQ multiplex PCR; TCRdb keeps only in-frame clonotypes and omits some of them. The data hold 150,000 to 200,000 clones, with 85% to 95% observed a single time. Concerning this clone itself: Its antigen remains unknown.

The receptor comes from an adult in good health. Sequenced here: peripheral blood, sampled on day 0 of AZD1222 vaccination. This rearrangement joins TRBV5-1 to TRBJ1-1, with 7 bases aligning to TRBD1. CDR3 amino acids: CASSYRTGHTEAFF. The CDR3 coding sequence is TGCGCCAGCAGCTATAGGACAGGACACACTGAAGCTTTCTTT. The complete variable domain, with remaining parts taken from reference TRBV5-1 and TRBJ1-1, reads KAGVTQTPRYLIKTRGQQVTLSCSPISGHRSVSWYQQTPGQGLQFLFEYFSETQRNKGNFPGRFSGRQFSNSRSEMNVSTLELGDSALYLCASSYRTGHTEAFFGQGTRLTVV.